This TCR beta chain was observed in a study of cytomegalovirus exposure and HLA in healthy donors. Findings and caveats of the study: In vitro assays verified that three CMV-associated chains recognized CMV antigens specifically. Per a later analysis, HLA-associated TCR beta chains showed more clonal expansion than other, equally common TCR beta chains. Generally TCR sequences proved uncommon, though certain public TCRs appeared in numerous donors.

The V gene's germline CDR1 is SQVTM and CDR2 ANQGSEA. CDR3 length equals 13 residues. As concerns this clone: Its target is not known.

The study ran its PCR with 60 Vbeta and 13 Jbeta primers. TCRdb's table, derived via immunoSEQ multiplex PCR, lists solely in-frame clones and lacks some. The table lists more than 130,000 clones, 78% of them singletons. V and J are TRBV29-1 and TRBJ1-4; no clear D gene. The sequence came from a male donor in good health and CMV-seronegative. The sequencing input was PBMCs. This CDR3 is CAYSFATNEKLFF. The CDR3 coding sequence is TGCGCGTACTCCTTTGCAACTAATGAAAAACTGTTTTTT.